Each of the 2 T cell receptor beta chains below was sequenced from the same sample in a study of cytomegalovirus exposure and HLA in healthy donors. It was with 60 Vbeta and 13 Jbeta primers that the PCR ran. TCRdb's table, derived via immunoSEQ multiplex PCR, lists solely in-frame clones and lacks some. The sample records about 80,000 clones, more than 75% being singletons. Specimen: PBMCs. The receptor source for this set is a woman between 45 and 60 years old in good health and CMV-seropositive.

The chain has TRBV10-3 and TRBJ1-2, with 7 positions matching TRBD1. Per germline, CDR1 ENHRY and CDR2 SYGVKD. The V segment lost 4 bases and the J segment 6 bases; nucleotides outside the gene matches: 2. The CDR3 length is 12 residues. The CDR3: CAISGQGHGYTF. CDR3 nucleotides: TGTGCCATCAGTGGACAGGGCCATGGCTACACCTTC.

This CDR3 reads CAISGAGVDEQFF. The DNA for the CDR3 is TGTGCCATCAGTGGAGCAGGGGTGGATGAGCAGTTCTTC. The genes are TRBV10-3 and TRBJ2-1; TRBD1 might be the D (6 bases). The germline V gene has CDR1 ENHRY and CDR2 SYGVKD. This CDR3 has 13 residues. V was shortened by 4 bases and J by 8 bases, with 12 bases between the two germline ends.